The 18 T cell receptor beta chains below come from one sample, sequenced in a study of blood T cell repertoires in COVID-19. Sequencing was performed with immunoSEQ multiplex PCR; in TCRdb, only in-frame clones are kept and a portion is missing. The table shows more than 200,000 clones, with over 75% occurring only once. The specimen was peripheral blood. All receptors come from a human donor in a cohort sampled during active COVID-19.

The sample holds many counts of this clone. This CDR3 is CASSSRSGLNYGYTF. In DNA form, the CDR3 reads TGTGCCAGCAGTTCCCGTTCAGGGCTTAACTATGGCTACACCTTC. This rearrangement joins TRBV28 to TRBJ1-2; perhaps TRBD1 as D (5 bases). The germline CDR1 and CDR2 sequences are MDHEN and SYDVKM. V lost 4 bases, J lost 1 base, and 13 bases lay in between. The CDR3 is 15 residues long.

The V gene is TRBV20-1, the J gene TRBJ2-2, with 10 bases identical to TRBD2. J lost 6 bases, V lost 3 bases, and 13 bases had no gene match. CDR3 length: 17 amino acids. Germline CDR1 DFQATT, CDR2 SNEGSKA (reference sequence). CDR3 region: CSASGLAGVNGAGELFF. For the CDR3, the DNA is TGCAGTGCTAGTGGGCTAGCGGGAGTTAATGGCGCCGGGGAGCTGTTTTTT.

For the CDR3, the DNA is TGTGCCAGCAGTTTATCGGATACAGGGGGCACCCAGTACTTC. It translates to CASSLSDTGGTQYF. The genes are TRBV28 and TRBJ2-5; the match to TRBD1 covers 9 bases. V was pared by 1 base and J by 8 bases, with 5 bases of the junction left unmatched. CDR1 and CDR2 from the germline V gene are MDHEN and SYDVKM. This CDR3 is 14 amino acids long.

The chain couples TRBV9 to TRBJ1-4, with D possibly being TRBD1 (6 bases). Germline CDR1 is SGDLS and CDR2 is YYNGEE. V dropped 0 bases and J dropped 7 bases, with 13 bases sitting between them. The CDR3 is 15 amino acids. The CDR3 loop reads CASSVGGRGSEKLFF. Written as DNA, the CDR3 is TGTGCCAGCAGCGTAGGGGGCAGGGGAAGTGAAAAACTGTTTTTT. The whole variable domain, filled in from reference TRBV9 and TRBJ1-4, reads DSGVTQTPKHLITATGQRVTLRCSPRSGDLSVYWYQQSLDQGLQFLIQYYNGEERAKGNILERFSAQQFPDLHSELNLSSLELGDSALYFCASSVGGRGSEKLFFGSGTQLSVL.

Details on this clone: The junction departs from the called germline gene at one end, perhaps through a read error. The chain uses TRBV12-3 or TRBV12-4 and TRBJ1-2; TRBD1 agrees at 7 bases. The CDR3 loop spans 12 amino acids. The CDR3 loop reads CASILQGYGYTF. The CDR3 DNA reads TGTGCCAGCATTTTACAGGGGTACGGCTACACCTTC.

This clone appeared a single time. The chain recombines TRBV10-3 with TRBJ1-1; 9 bases fit TRBD1. Trimming cost V 3 bases and J 4 bases; bases outside gene matches: 3. The germline gives CDR1 ENHRY, CDR2 SYGVKD. This CDR3 comprises 14 residues. CDR3 sequence (DNA): TGTGCCATCAGTGAAGCGGACAGGGGCACTGAAGCTTTCTTT. This translates into CAISEADRGTEAFF.

This chain connects TRBV7-2 to TRBJ2-3; TRBD2 agrees at 13 bases. In germline, CDR1 is SGHTA, CDR2 FQGNSA. V was pared by 6 bases and J by 4 bases, with 10 bases of the junction left unmatched. The CDR3 loop spans 17 amino acids. In DNA form, the CDR3 reads TGTGCCAGCAGACTCGGACTAGCGGGAGTTATGGCAGATACGCAGTATTTT. It encodes CASRLGLAGVMADTQYF.

This chain links TRBV5-1 with TRBJ2-7; D ambiguous. Trimming pared 2 bases from V and 5 bases from J, leaving 14 bases between. The CDR3 extends over 14 amino acids. Germline lookup yields CDR1 SGHRS and CDR2 YFSETQ. CDR3 nucleotides: TGCGCCAGCAGCTTACCGCTAGACGAACACGAGCAGTACTTC. It codes for CASSLPLDEHEQYF. The full variable domain, with the rest looked up from reference TRBV5-1 and TRBJ2-7, is KAGVTQTPRYLIKTRGQQVTLSCSPISGHRSVSWYQQTPGQGLQFLFEYFSETQRNKGNFPGRFSGRQFSNSRSEMNVSTLELGDSALYLCASSLPLDEHEQYFGPGTRLTVT.

J is TRBJ1-2 and V is TRBV6-4; 8 bases line up with TRBD1. Germline loops: CDR1 MRHNA, CDR2 SNTAGT. The V and J ends lost 0 bases and 6 bases, in that order; junction bases with no gene match: 12. The CDR3 is made up of 17 amino acids. The CDR3 nucleotides read TGTGCCAGCAGTGACTCGAGTACGGGACAGGACAATGATGGCTACACCTTC. Amino acids: CASSDSSTGQDNDGYTF.

The rearrangement links TRBV5-1 to TRBJ1-1; D is uncertain. Looked up from germline, CDR1 is SGHRS and CDR2 is YFSETQ. V lost 2 bases and J 0 bases, leaving 5 bases between the germline ends. The CDR3 covers 13 residues. The CDR3, as DNA: TGCGCCAGCAGCTTTAACATGAACACTGAAGCTTTCTTT. As protein: CASSFNMNTEAFF.

The chain uses TRBV15 and TRBJ2-7, with D possibly TRBD2 on 6 matching bases. This CDR3 has 14 residues. Germline assignment: CDR1 LNHNV and CDR2 YYDKDF (reference sequence). The V and J ends lost 8 bases and 1 base respectively, with 15 bases between them. CDR3 in DNA: TGTGCCACCTCCCGGGACTTCCGATCCTACGAGCAGTACTTC. Translating it yields CATSRDFRSYEQYF.

The V and J genes are TRBV4-1 and TRBJ1-6; 10 nucleotides agree with TRBD1. The CDR3 loop spans 20 amino acids. The V gene end was trimmed by 11 bases and the J gene end by 0 bases; junction bases not matched to a gene: 19. Germline V lookup: CDR1 MGHRA, CDR2 YSYEKL. The CDR3 region is CARRRRVPDRGNSYNSPLHF. In DNA form, the CDR3 reads TGCGCCCGCCGCCGCCGGGTCCCGGACAGGGGGAACTCCTATAATTCACCCCTCCACTTT.

V is TRBV7-9 and J is TRBJ1-1; TRBD1 agrees at 7 bases. This CDR3 spans 14 amino acids. Trimming took 5 bases from V and 7 from J; bases not matched to a gene: 10. CDR1 and CDR2 from the germline V gene are SEHNR and FQNEAQ (reference sequence). The CDR3 DNA sequence: TGTGCCAGCAGCAGGAGGGACAGTACCCTTGAAGCTTTCTTT. The encoded protein is CASSRRDSTLEAFF.

The chain uses TRBV7-2 and TRBJ2-4; D uncertain. V was trimmed by 1 base and J by 5 bases, leaving 6 bases between them. The CDR3 contains 13 residues. CDR1 and CDR2 from the germline V gene are SGHTA and FQGNSA. In DNA form, the CDR3 reads TGTGCCAGCAGCTTAGTCTTAGAAAACATTCAGTACTTC. Its protein product is CASSLVLENIQYF.

This clone was recorded only once. The chain uses TRBV9 and TRBJ1-1; no clear D gene. The germline V and J ends were trimmed by 3 bases and 2 bases, with 8 bases remaining between them. Germline V CDR1 and CDR2: SGDLS, YYNGEE. This CDR3 has 13 amino acids. This chain's CDR3 is CASSANPNTEAFF. The CDR3 nucleotides read TGTGCCAGCAGCGCTAATCCAAACACTGAAGCTTTCTTT.

The V gene is TRBV6-2 or TRBV6-3, the J gene TRBJ1-2; 7 nucleotides line up with TRBD1. V shed 6 bases, J shed 7 bases, and the junction held 8 bases outside the gene matches. This CDR3 comprises 13 residues. Germline V gives CDR1 MNHEY, CDR2 SVGEGT. CDR3 amino acids: CASRPTTGIGYTF. Written as DNA, the CDR3 is TGTGCCAGCAGGCCTACGACAGGGATTGGCTACACCTTC.

The CDR3 protein is CASRRDRQQETQYF. In DNA form, the CDR3 reads TGTGCCAGCAGGCGGGACAGGCAACAAGAGACCCAGTACTTC. The J gene is TRBJ2-5, the V gene TRBV2; 8 nucleotides line up with TRBD1. Per the germline V gene, CDR1 is SNHLY and CDR2 is FYNNEI. The length of the CDR3 is 14 residues. The trim removed 6 bases at V and 2 bases at J, leaving 5 bases unmatched.

This clone was picked up one time. The V call is TRBV25-1, the J call TRBJ2-3, with TRBD2 matching over 9 bases. The CDR3 totals 12 residues. The germline V gene has CDR1 MGHDK and CDR2 SYGVNS. V trimming: 5 bases; J trimming: 14 bases; junction bases outside the gene matches: 8. CDR3 sequence: CASSPSGTSSYF. The CDR3 coding sequence is TGTGCCAGCAGTCCTTCCGGGACTAGCTCGTATTTT.